The rows below give T cell receptor beta chains drawn from one sample of a study of blood T cell repertoires in COVID-19. TCRdb keeps only in-frame clones here, not all; method: immunoSEQ multiplex PCR. The sample lists roughly 290,000 clones; around nine tenths were seen once. The sequenced sample was PBMCs or T cells enriched from blood (not recorded which). Receptors originate from a woman aged 40 to 50 who had recovered from COVID-19. Both conserved end residues are part of each CDR3. D genes are given only for firm matches. Rows may omit the clone size; those that give it use once, few, many or a size class.

TRBJ2-2 | . | TRBD1 | TRBV7-2 | CASSAGGVETGELFF | TGTGCCAGCAGCGCAGGGGGAGTGGAGACCGGGGAGCTGTTTTTT
TRBJ1-4 | . | . | TRBV30 | CAWNLGPTNEKLFF | TGTGCCTGGAACCTTGGCCCAACTAATGAAAAACTGTTTTTT
TRBJ2-7 | . | TRBD2 | TRBV7-2 | CASSFGGRSGEQYF | TGTGCCAGCAGCTTCGGGGGGAGGTCTGGCGAGCAGTACTTC
TRBJ1-2 | . | . | TRBV9 | CASSPQTESYGYTF | TGTGCCAGCAGCCCCCAGACAGAGTCCTATGGCTACACCTTC
TRBJ1-6 | . | . | TRBV4-1 | CASSQWGRQAADSPLHF | TGCGCCAGCAGCCAATGGGGGAGACAGGCCGCCGATTCACCCCTCCACTTT
TRBJ1-1 | few | TRBD1 | TRBV7-6 | CASSFRTGEAFF | TGTGCCAGCAGCTTTAGGACAGGCGAAGCTTTCTTT
TRBJ2-2 | . | . | TRBV5-1 | CASSLESNTGELFF | TGCGCCAGCAGCTTGGAAAGCAACACCGGGGAGCTGTTTTTT
TRBJ2-5 | once | TRBD2 | TRBV24-1 | CATSEPGASGGETQYF | TGTGCCACCAGTGAACCCGGGGCTAGCGGCGGGGAGACCCAGTACTTC
TRBJ2-6 | . | . | TRBV19 | CASTSTGSGANVLTF | TGTGCCAGTACCTCCACGGGCTCTGGGGCCAACGTCCTGACTTTC
TRBJ2-7 | . | . | TRBV7-9 | CASSSSGFREQYF | TGTGCCAGCAGCTCTTCAGGGTTTAGGGAGCAGTACTTC
TRBJ2-1 | . | TRBD2 | TRBV9 | CASSVTSGRAENEQFF | TGTGCCAGCAGCGTGACTAGCGGGAGGGCCGAGAATGAGCAGTTCTTC
TRBJ1-2 | . | TRBD1 | TRBV6-2/TRBV6-3 | CASSSRDRVYGYTF | TGTGCCAGCAGTTCCAGGGACAGGGTCTATGGCTACACCTTC
TRBJ1-2 | . | . | TRBV6-1 | CASSEALGVRGNGYTF | TGTGCCAGCAGTGAAGCGCTGGGTGTTAGAGGGAATGGCTACACCTTC
TRBJ1-2 | . | TRBD1 | TRBV5-1 | CASSPAAGGIYGYTF | TGCGCCAGCAGCCCCGCGGCAGGGGGGATTTATGGCTACACCTTC
TRBJ1-2 | few | . | TRBV2 | CASTLSGYGYTF | TGTGCCAGCACCTTGTCGGGCTATGGCTACACCTTC
TRBJ2-2 | . | . | TRBV4-2 | CASSQDGASGELFF | TGTGCCAGCAGCCAAGATGGGGCGTCCGGGGAGCTGTTTTTT
TRBJ2-2 | . | TRBD1 | TRBV2 | CASSGQGNTGELFF | TGTGCCAGCAGCGGACAGGGGAACACCGGGGAGCTGTTTTTT
TRBJ2-5 | . | TRBD1 | TRBV5-1 | CASSLLGTGEETQYF | TGCGCCAGCAGCTTGTTGGGAACAGGGGAAGAGACCCAGTACTTC
TRBJ2-7 | . | . | TRBV30 | CAWSVLGGHEQYF | TGTGCCTGGAGTGTACTCGGAGGGCACGAGCAGTACTTC
TRBJ1-2 | . | TRBD1 | TRBV4-2 | CASSQSGQGAYGYTF | TGTGCCAGCAGCCAGAGCGGACAGGGGGCCTATGGCTACACCTTC
TRBJ2-1 | . | . | TRBV4-3 | CASSQHPGTSVGNEQFF | TGCGCCAGCAGCCAACACCCCGGGACTTCGGTGGGAAATGAGCAGTTCTTC
TRBJ1-2 | . | . | TRBV6-5 | CASSPTGNYGYTF | TGTGCCAGCAGTCCTACAGGGAACTATGGCTACACCTTC
TRBJ2-2 | . | TRBD2 | TRBV5-1 | CASNPPGGETGELFF | TGCGCCAGCAATCCCCCGGGAGGTGAAACCGGGGAGCTGTTTTTT
TRBJ2-6 | once | . | TRBV18 | CASSINRASGANVLTF | TGTGCCAGCTCCATAAACAGGGCGTCTGGGGCCAACGTCCTGACTTTC
TRBJ2-7 | . | TRBD2 | TRBV4-1 | CASSQARGSAYEQYF | TGCGCCAGCAGCCAAGCCCGCGGGAGTGCCTACGAGCAGTACTTC
TRBJ2-5 | . | TRBD2 | TRBV4-2 | CASSQDVGREKTQYF | TGTGCCAGCAGCCAAGATGTCGGGAGGGAAAAGACCCAGTACTTC
TRBJ2-7 | . | TRBD1 | TRBV5-1 | CASSTGALGGEQYF | TGCGCCAGCAGCACAGGGGCCCTTGGAGGCGAGCAGTACTTC
TRBJ1-1 | . | . | TRBV9 | CASSLNQQTRNTEAFF | TGTGCCAGCAGCCTCAACCAACAGACTAGGAACACTGAAGCTTTCTTT
TRBJ2-1 | . | TRBD1 | TRBV7-3 | CASSWGQGDRSYNEQFF | TGTGCCAGCAGCTGGGGACAAGGGGACAGATCCTACAATGAGCAGTTCTTC
TRBJ2-1 | . | TRBD2 | TRBV6-5 | CASRGTSGQHNEQFF | TGTGCCAGCAGAGGGACTAGCGGCCAACACAATGAGCAGTTCTTC
TRBJ1-3 | . | . | TRBV21-1 | CASSITDPKGQGASGNTIYF | TGTGCCAGCAGCATTACTGACCCGAAGGGACAGGGCGCCTCTGGAAACACCATATATTTT
TRBJ2-7 | . | . | TRBV4-2 | CASSQGPIRRGGYEQYF | TGTGCCAGCAGCCAAGGGCCTATCAGACGGGGAGGTTACGAGCAGTACTTC
TRBJ2-4 | . | TRBD1 | TRBV2 | CASGGQGASKNIQYF | TGTGCCAGCGGTGGGCAGGGGGCGTCCAAAAACATTCAGTACTTC
TRBJ1-2 | . | . | TRBV5-8 | CASSLAPTF | TGTGCCAGCAGCTTGGCTCCCACCTTC
TRBJ2-3 | . | TRBD2 | TRBV5-4 | CASSLLTSGGLSTQYF | TGTGCCAGCAGCTTATTGACTAGCGGGGGGCTCTCGACGCAGTATTTT
TRBJ1-2 | . | . | TRBV5-8 | CASSLTPGDYTF | TGTGCCAGCAGCTTAACACCGGGAGACTACACCTTC
TRBJ1-2 | . | . | TRBV5-1 | CASTPAGLDYGYTF | TGCGCCAGCACCCCGGCGGGGTTAGATTATGGCTACACCTTC
TRBJ2-2 | . | . | TRBV4-1 | CATSLAGRNTGELFF | TGCGCCACCTCCCTGGCGGGGAGAAATACCGGGGAGCTGTTTTTT
TRBJ2-1 | few | . | TRBV5-1 | CASSLVLALGDEQFF | TGCGCCAGCAGCTTGGTACTAGCCCTGGGGGATGAGCAGTTCTTC
TRBJ2-3 | . | TRBD2 | TRBV7-9 | CASSNLAGGRGTQYF | TGTGCCAGCAGCAATCTAGCGGGGGGGCGCGGTACGCAGTATTTT
TRBJ1-5 | few | . | TRBV12-3/TRBV12-4 | CASSLGWGQPQHF | TGTGCCAGCAGTTTGGGTTGGGGCCAGCCCCAGCATTTT
TRBJ1-1 | . | TRBD1 | TRBV19 | CASSIGTGRVNTEAFF | TGTGCCAGTAGTATCGGGACAGGTAGGGTGAACACTGAAGCTTTCTTT
TRBJ2-5 | . | . | TRBV5-1 | CASSLSAVQETQYF | TGCGCCAGCAGCTTGTCGGCGGTACAAGAGACCCAGTACTTC
TRBJ2-2 | . | TRBD2 | TRBV7-3 | CASSRDGTSGGYTGELFF | TGTGCCAGCAGCAGAGACGGGACTAGCGGGGGCTACACCGGGGAGCTGTTTTTT
TRBJ1-1 | . | . | TRBV2 | CASKRVLNTEAFF | TGTGCCAGCAAGCGGGTTTTGAACACTGAAGCTTTCTTT
TRBJ1-2 | . | . | TRBV7-2 | CASSYVQAGDYGYTF | TGTGCCAGCAGCTATGTTCAGGCGGGTGACTATGGCTACACCTTC
TRBJ2-3 | . | . | TRBV7-2 | CASSLEYRVRADTQYF | TGTGCCAGCAGCTTAGAGTACAGGGTCAGGGCAGATACGCAGTATTTT
TRBJ1-3 | . | . | TRBV7-2 | CASSPQQGSGNTIYF | TGTGCCAGCAGCCCGCAACAGGGCTCTGGAAACACCATATATTTT
TRBJ1-2 | once | . | TRBV3-1/TRBV3-2 | CASSQGSSTGYTF | TGTGCCAGCAGCCAGGGGAGTAGCACTGGCTACACCTTC
TRBJ1-4 | . | . | TRBV27 | CASSLSGANEKLFF | TGTGCCAGCAGTTTATCGGGCGCAAATGAAAAACTGTTTTTT
TRBJ2-5 | . | TRBD2 | TRBV7-2 | CASSPGGLAGQETQYF | TGTGCCAGCAGCCCGGGGGGACTAGCGGGGCAAGAGACCCAGTACTTC
TRBJ1-5 | . | TRBD1 | TRBV2 | CASTPTGVQNQPQHF | TGTGCCAGCACTCCCACAGGGGTCCAAAATCAGCCCCAGCATTTT
TRBJ1-3 | . | . | TRBV6-5 | CASISSGNTIYF | TGTGCCAGCATTTCTTCTGGAAACACCATATATTTT
TRBJ2-2 | . | . | TRBV18 | CASSADRNTGELFF | TGTGCCAGCTCAGCGGACAGGAACACCGGGGAGCTGTTTTTT
TRBJ1-5 | . | . | TRBV6-5 | CASTFSGNQPQHF | TGTGCCAGCACGTTTTCGGGCAATCAGCCCCAGCATTTT
TRBJ2-3 | . | TRBD2 | TRBV3-1/TRBV3-2 | CASSQDGGGSTDTQYF | TGTGCCAGCAGCCAAGACGGCGGGGGGAGCACAGATACGCAGTATTTT
TRBJ2-3 | few | . | TRBV11-2 | CASSLGLGGVTDTQYF | TGTGCCAGCAGCTTAGGTTTAGGGGGAGTCACAGATACGCAGTATTTT